These 27 T cell receptor beta chains originate from one sample sequenced in a study of shared clonotypes between healthy human individuals. The protocol was immunoSEQ multiplex PCR, while the TCRdb copy is restricted to in-frame clones and leaves out a portion. This sample has about 2.3 million clones, with approximately 93% found just once. The sequenced sample was naive CD4+ T cells from PBMCs. Stated subset: CD45RA+ positively selected. The receptors originated from a man aged 18 to 29 in good health. Some clones in this sample may be carry-over from other donors' samples.

The chain couples TRBV5-4 to TRBJ1-3; D remains ambiguous. The germline V and J ends were trimmed by 4 bases and 4 bases, with 12 bases remaining between them. Germline-derived CDR1 and CDR2 are SGHNT and YYREEE (reference sequence). CDR3 size: 14 residues. The CDR3 nucleotides are TGTGCCAGCAGCGGTCTGGAGTACGGAAACACCATATATTTT. It yields the protein CASSGLEYGNTIYF.

The chain uses TRBV5-5 and TRBJ2-7; D uncertain. Trimming took off 0 bases at V and 4 bases at J, with 14 bases between the two ends. The V gene's germline CDR1 is SGHKS and CDR2 YYEKEE (reference sequence). There are 15 residues in the CDR3. CDR3 residues: CASSLVVPGLYEQYF. CDR3 sequence (DNA): TGTGCCAGCAGCTTGGTGGTTCCCGGGTTATACGAGCAGTACTTC.

This clone has just one count. The genes are TRBV28 and TRBJ1-5, with D hard to call. Trimming pared 3 bases from V and 4 bases from J, leaving 16 bases between. The CDR3 contains 16 residues. Germline V gene lookup returns CDR1 MDHEN and CDR2 SYDVKM. Here the CDR3 reads CASSFMDQRRNQPQHF. Here the CDR3 DNA reads TGTGCCAGCAGTTTTATGGACCAGCGAAGGAATCAGCCCCAGCATTTT.

The chain couples TRBV10-3 to TRBJ2-3; TRBD2 agrees at 10 bases. Germline CDR1 and CDR2: ENHRY and SYGVKD. V lost 6 bases, J lost 2 bases, and 5 bases stayed unmatched. The CDR3 is 15 amino acids. The CDR3 DNA reads as TGTGCCATCAGCTTAGCGGGAGGTACCACAGATACGCAGTATTTT. It is translated as CAISLAGGTTDTQYF.

The V call is TRBV25-1, the J call TRBJ2-5; a possible D gene is TRBD1 (6 bases). This CDR3 is built from 15 residues. Germline assignment: CDR1 MGHDK and CDR2 SYGVNS. The V end was cut by 3 bases, the J end by 5 bases, with 16 bases between. CDR3 nucleotide sequence: TGTGCCAGCAGTGACAGGGGCGTGTATGTGGAGACCCAGTACTTC. This sequence encodes CASSDRGVYVETQYF.

In the case of this clone: Other nucleotide sequences from this sample produce the same CDR3. This sequence joins TRBV4-1 and TRBJ2-3; weak D call: TRBD2 (6 bases). The CDR3 has 15 residues. CDR1 is MGHRA, CDR2 YSYEKL, per germline. The germline V and J ends were trimmed by 0 bases and 1 base, with 8 bases remaining between them. Written as DNA, the CDR3 is TGCGCCAGCAGCCAAGATGGGACTGGCACAGATACGCAGTATTTT. Residues: CASSQDGTGTDTQYF.

The CDR3 here is CASSLSRWGTGETEAFF. DNA for the CDR3: TGTGCCAGCAGTTTATCTAGGTGGGGGACAGGGGAGACTGAAGCTTTCTTT. The rearrangement links TRBV28 to TRBJ1-1; 10 positions match TRBD1. This CDR3 has 17 residues. Germline loops: CDR1 MDHEN, CDR2 SYDVKM. V was clipped by 1 base and J by 5 bases; unmatched bases: 10. Variable domain in full (rest from reference TRBV28 and TRBJ1-1): DVKVTQSSRYLVKRTGEKVFLECVQDMDHENMFWYRQDPGLGLRLIYFSYDVKMKEKGDIPEGYSVSREKKERFSLILESASTNQTSMYLCASSLSRWGTGETEAFFGQGTRLTVV.

V and J are TRBV19 and TRBJ2-7, with a tentative D call TRBD1 (5 bases). CDR3 length: 14 amino acids. Deletions cut 5 bases from V and 0 bases from J, with 11 bases between. Germline V lookup: CDR1 LNHDA, CDR2 SQIVND (reference sequence). DNA of the CDR3: TGTGCCAGTAGTTACGACAGAAGCTCCTACGAGCAGTACTTC. Translating it yields CASSYDRSSYEQYF. The full variable domain, completed using reference TRBV19 and TRBJ2-7, is DGGITQSPKYLFRKEGQNVTLSCEQNLNHDAMYWYRQDPGQGLRLIYYSQIVNDFQKGDIAEGYSVSREKKESFPLTVTSAQKNPTAFYLCASSYDRSSYEQYFGPGTRLTVT.

DNA for the CDR3: TGTGCCAGCAGCCGGACGAGGGACAGGGGCTACACCTTC. Protein product: CASSRTRDRGYTF. The chain is built from TRBV27 and TRBJ1-2, with 8 bases aligning to TRBD1. CDR3 length: 13 residues. CDR1 is MNHEY and CDR2 is SMNVEV in the germline V gene (reference sequence). The V segment lost 6 bases and the J segment 8 bases; nucleotides outside the gene matches: 8.

V gene TRBV6-5 combines with J gene TRBJ1-2; D unresolved. This CDR3 contains 15 residues. Germline assignment: CDR1 MNHEY and CDR2 SVGAGI. Trimming cost V 2 bases and J 4 bases, with 14 bases left between them. The CDR3 reads CASSYARQRVYGYTF. The CDR3 nucleotides read TGTGCCAGCAGTTACGCCCGCCAGCGGGTCTATGGCTACACCTTC.

This clone appeared a single time. This chain connects TRBV28 to TRBJ2-5, with unresolved D. This CDR3 comprises 13 residues. V gave up 2 bases and J gave up 1 base, with 5 bases separating them. Looked up from germline, CDR1 is MDHEN and CDR2 is SYDVKM. This CDR3 is CASSLQVQETQYF. The DNA for the CDR3 is TGTGCCAGCAGTTTACAGGTCCAAGAGACCCAGTACTTC.

The CDR3 here is CASSFSVPHEQFF. The CDR3 DNA reads TGTGCCAGCAGTTTCTCGGTACCACATGAGCAGTTCTTC. The J gene is TRBJ2-1, the V gene TRBV28; no clear D gene. The CDR3 extends over 13 amino acids. V gave up 3 bases and J gave up 8 bases, with 11 bases separating them. Germline assignment: CDR1 MDHEN and CDR2 SYDVKM.

The J gene is TRBJ2-7, the V gene TRBV5-1, with a tentative D call TRBD1 (5 bases). Trimming removed 0 bases from V and 5 bases from J, with 9 bases in between. Germline assignment: CDR1 SGHRS and CDR2 YFSETQ. CDR3 size: 13 residues. The CDR3 coding sequence is TGCGCCAGCAGCTTGGGGGGCAGGGACGAGCAGTACTTC. It is translated as CASSLGGRDEQYF.

In its sample, this clone was seen once. The chain recombines TRBV18 with TRBJ2-6, with D unclear. Germline V CDR1 and CDR2: KGHSH, LQKENI. The CDR3 loop spans 15 amino acids. Trimming stripped 6 bases from V and 0 bases from J, with 9 bases between. Here the CDR3 DNA reads TGTGCCAGCTCCCTCGCGATCTCTGGGGCCAACGTCCTGACTTTC. Its protein is CASSLAISGANVLTF.

As DNA, the CDR3 is TGCAGTGCTAGAGATGAAGATACGCAGTATTTT. Protein: CSARDEDTQYF. The chain joins TRBV20-1 to TRBJ2-3; no reliable D call. The ends were cut back, 0 bases at V and 5 bases at J, with 3 bases in the middle. The CDR3 loop spans 11 amino acids. Germline V gene sequence: CDR1 DFQATT, CDR2 SNEGSKA (reference sequence).

V usage is TRBV4-1 and J usage is TRBJ1-1; 8 nucleotides align to TRBD1. Germline CDR1 reads MGHRA; CDR2 reads YSYEKL. V was pared by 4 bases and J by 2 bases, with 15 bases of the junction left unmatched. The CDR3 covers 18 residues. The DNA of the CDR3 is TGCGCCAGCAGCCCCGGACAGGGAAAGGGAGGAGACAACACTGAAGCTTTCTTT. This encodes CASSPGQGKGGDNTEAFF.

Only one count was recorded for this clone. This same CDR3 is encoded by further DNA sequences in the sample. The chain couples TRBV28 to TRBJ1-5; D is undetermined. Germline V lookup: CDR1 MDHEN, CDR2 SYDVKM. V gave up 6 bases and J gave up 6 bases, with 9 bases separating them. The CDR3 length is 12 residues. The CDR3 sequence: CASSGGGQPQHF. The CDR3 nucleotides are TGTGCCAGCAGCGGAGGAGGTCAGCCCCAGCATTTT.

This clone was detected only a few times. DNA for the CDR3: TGCAGTGCTCTAAGACGGGAAGCTTTCTTT. Protein product: CSALRREAFF. This chain connects TRBV20-1 to TRBJ1-1; D remains unclear. Germline CDR1 and CDR2: DFQATT and SNEGSKA (reference sequence). V was clipped by 5 bases and J by 8 bases, with 9 bases between them. This CDR3 spans 10 amino acids.

V gene TRBV25-1 combines with J gene TRBJ2-6; the match to TRBD1 covers 7 bases. V shed 2 bases, J shed 2 bases, and the junction held 6 bases outside the gene matches. The germline V gene has CDR1 MGHDK and CDR2 SYGVNS. CDR3 size: 17 residues. CDR3 sequence reads: CASSENRGTAGANVLTF. CDR3 bases: TGTGCCAGCAGTGAAAATCGAGGGACAGCTGGGGCCAACGTCCTGACTTTC. The complete variable domain, with remaining parts taken from reference TRBV25-1 and TRBJ2-6, reads EADIYQTPRYLVIGTGKKITLECSQTMGHDKMYWYQQDPGMELHLIHYSYGVNSTEKGDLSSESTVSRIRTEHFPLTLESARPSHTSQYLCASSENRGTAGANVLTFGAGSRLTVL.

The chain carries TRBV5-1 and TRBJ2-5; maybe TRBD2 (5 bases). From germline, CDR1 is SGHRS and CDR2 YFSETQ. The CDR3 totals 14 residues. V lost 4 bases and J 5 bases, leaving 15 bases between the germline ends. CDR3 sequence reads: CASSPGLGWETQYF. For the CDR3, the DNA is TGCGCCAGCAGCCCGGGGTTAGGCTGGGAGACCCAGTACTTC.

This clone was seen once. This chain uses TRBV9 with TRBJ1-4; possible D gene TRBD1, 5 bases. Trimming shortened V by 0 bases and J by 8 bases, and 14 bases separated the two germline ends. This CDR3 contains 15 residues. Per germline, CDR1 SGDLS and CDR2 YYNGEE. The CDR3 protein is CASSVVPGAGEKLFF. For the CDR3, the DNA is TGTGCCAGCAGCGTAGTACCCGGGGCAGGGGAAAAACTGTTTTTT.

The chain has TRBV5-3 and TRBJ2-7; 14 bases are shared with TRBD2. TRBV5-3 is an ORF; its function is uncertain. The CDR3 covers 15 residues. V dropped 3 bases and J dropped 7; count of bases not matched to a gene: 6. CDR3 sequence: CARSYPGLAGDEQYF. CDR3 coding DNA: TGTGCCAGAAGCTACCCGGGACTAGCGGGAGATGAGCAGTACTTC.

This chain connects TRBV2 to TRBJ1-2, with 7 bases aligning to TRBD1. This CDR3 spans 14 amino acids. Germline V lookup: CDR1 SNHLY, CDR2 FYNNEI. J was trimmed by 1 base and V by 4 bases; bases with no gene match: 3. CDR3 in DNA: TGTGCCAGCAGTGTGGGGGACAGTAACTATGGCTACACCTTC. Encoded protein: CASSVGDSNYGYTF. Combining the CDR3 with reference TRBV2 and TRBJ1-2 gives the whole variable domain EPEVTQTPSHQVTQMGQEVILRCVPISNHLYFYWYRQILGQKVEFLVSFYNNEISEKSEIFDDQFSVERPDGSNFTLKIRSTKLEDSAMYFCASSVGDSNYGYTFGSGTRLTVV.

The V and J genes are TRBV27 and TRBJ1-1; no firm D call. The V and J ends lost 5 bases and 4 bases respectively, with 17 bases between them. This CDR3 is built from 15 residues. Looked up from germline, CDR1 is MNHEY and CDR2 is SMNVEV (reference sequence). The CDR3 region is CASSPWSGRATEAFF. The DNA for the CDR3 is TGTGCCAGCAGTCCCTGGAGTGGTAGGGCCACTGAAGCTTTCTTT.

The rearrangement links TRBV25-1 to TRBJ2-6; D call uncertain. Germline loops: CDR1 MGHDK, CDR2 SYGVNS. The CDR3 totals 15 residues. V shed 6 bases and J shed 2 bases, with 11 bases lying between them. CDR3 protein: CASSLVGPGANVLTF. DNA for the CDR3: TGTGCCAGCAGCTTAGTGGGCCCTGGGGCCAACGTCCTGACTTTC.

The chain combines TRBV5-6 with TRBJ2-5; 11 bases align to TRBD1. With 3 bases clipped from V and 6 bases from J, the junction kept 4 bases outside the gene matches. CDR3 length equals 14 residues. Per germline, CDR1 SGHDT and CDR2 YYEEEE. The CDR3 nucleotides are TGTGCCAGCAGCTATCGGACAGGGGGCAAGACCCAGTACTTC. This codes for CASSYRTGGKTQYF. Looking up the rest from reference TRBV5-6 and TRBJ2-5 gives the full variable domain: DAGVTQSPTHLIKTRGQQVTLRCSPKSGHDTVSWYQQALGQGPQFIFQYYEEEERQRGNFPDRFSGHQFPNYSSELNVNALLLGDSALYLCASSYRTGGKTQYFGPGTRLLVL.

The chain links TRBV29-1 to TRBJ1-4; possible D gene TRBD1, 5 bases. The CDR3 spans 13 residues. V shed 7 bases and J shed 6 bases, with 15 bases lying between them. From germline, CDR1 is SQVTM and CDR2 ANQGSEA. The CDR3 region has the DNA TGCAGCGGCTCACGGGGCGCGGATGAAAAACTGTTTTTT. The encoded protein is CSGSRGADEKLFF.